Listed below are T cell receptor beta chains from one sample, sequenced in a study of T-cell reconstitution after alpha-beta-depleted transplantation in children. TCRdb recomputed calls from the PCR reads with MiXCR, one row per CDR3 protein. The sample gives about 440,000 distinct CDR3 sequences, 43% of which show up once; roughly 27% is in the top ten. Sequenced material: PBMCs, taken before TCRalphabeta/CD19-depleted stem cell transplant. The receptor set was obtained from a girl aged 2 to 10 with aplastic anemia, due to receive a stem cell transplant. Each CDR3 is given with its conserved first and last residue. D genes are given only for firm matches. Size is stated for part of the rows, as once, few or many counts, or as a class when the clone is expanded.

>.|TRBV2|.|TRBJ2-7
TGTGCCAGCAGTGAAGAGGTGGGGGCACCCTACGAGCAGTACTTC
CASSEEVGAPYEQYF
>once|TRBV24-1|.|TRBJ2-1
TGTGCCACCAGTGGGGACCGGGCCAATGAGCAGTTCTTC
CATSGDRANEQFF
>.|TRBV29-1|.|TRBJ2-4
TGCAGCGCAGGGACCTCAGTAGCCAAAAACATTCAGTACTTC
CSAGTSVAKNIQYF
>.|TRBV10-3|.|TRBJ1-1
TGTGCCATCAGTGAGTCGGGCAAACACACTGAAGCTTTCTTT
CAISESGKHTEAFF
>.|TRBV29-1|TRBD2|TRBJ2-5
TGCAGCGTCCGGCGGGGGGCAGCCGTCGAGACCCAGTACTTC
CSVRRGAAVETQYF
>few|TRBV19|TRBD2|TRBJ2-3
TGTGCCAGTAGTCTCTCCCCGAGGGACTATTCTTCAGATACGCAGTATTTT
CASSLSPRDYSSDTQYF
>.|TRBV6-1|TRBD1|TRBJ2-7
TGTGCCAGCAGTGGGACAGGGGGTCCCTACGAGCAGTACTTC
CASSGTGGPYEQYF
>.|TRBV7-2|.|TRBJ2-1
TGTGCCAGCAGCTTTGGACACCTCTCCTACAATGAGCAGTTCTTC
CASSFGHLSYNEQFF
>.|TRBV3-1|.|TRBJ2-2
TGTGCCTGCACCCCATCAACTTCCGGGACTTACACCGGGGAGCTGTTTTTT
CACTPSTSGTYTGELFF
>many|TRBV20-1|TRBD2|TRBJ2-1
TGCAGTGCTAGGGGGGAGGTGCTACTAGCGGGAGGGCGTCATGAGCAGTTCTTC
CSARGEVLLAGGRHEQFF
>few|TRBV18|.|TRBJ1-1
TGTGCCAGCTCACAGGGGGTCCAAATGAACACTGAAGCTTTCTTT
CASSQGVQMNTEAFF
>.|TRBV6-2/TRBV6-3|TRBD1|TRBJ1-2
TGTGCCAGCAGCCTACATACTCCGGGACAGCGATCTAACTATGGCTACACCTTC
CASSLHTPGQRSNYGYTF
>.|TRBV20-1|.|TRBJ2-2
TGCAGTGCTGGGGGAGCTCTTACCGGGGAGCTGTTTTTT
CSAGGALTGELFF
>.|TRBV5-5|.|TRBJ2-5
TGTGCCAGCAGCCCCGGCGGGCAAGAGTGGACCCAGTACTTC
CASSPGGQEWTQYF
>few|TRBV7-6|.|TRBJ1-1
TGTGCCAGCAGCTCTCCTCTCTCGAACACTGAAGCTTTCTTT
CASSSPLSNTEAFF
>.|TRBV29-1|.|TRBJ2-7
TGCAGCGTTCAAGGAACCTACGAGCAGTACTTC
CSVQGTYEQYF
>.|TRBV6-5|.|TRBJ1-1
TGTGCCAGCAGTTACAACGGCCAGAACACTGAAGCTTTCTTT
CASSYNGQNTEAFF
>.|TRBV10-3|.|TRBJ2-3
TGTGCCATTTCACAGGGCACAGATACGCAGTATTTT
CAISQGTDTQYF
>.|TRBV4-2|TRBD2|TRBJ2-7
TGTGCCAGCAGCCAAGTAGCGGCTAGCGGGGGGATCGAGCAGTACTTC
CASSQVAASGGIEQYF
>few|TRBV6-2/TRBV6-3|.|TRBJ2-5
TGTGCCAGCAGTCCACAACCCCGGATAGGACTGAAGACCCAGTACTTC
CASSPQPRIGLKTQYF
>.|TRBV28|.|TRBJ1-5
TGTGCCAGCAGTTATACAGGTGATCATTGGCCCCAGCATTTT
CASSYTGDHWPQHF
>once|TRBV12-3/TRBV12-4|.|TRBJ1-2
TGTGCCAGCACCGATCGCGGGAAGGCTGGCTACACCTTC
CASTDRGKAGYTF
>.|TRBV7-6|TRBD2|TRBJ2-1
TGTGCCAGCAGCCCGGATAGCGGGAGGTTCCCCAATGAGCAGTTCTTC
CASSPDSGRFPNEQFF
>few|TRBV20-1|.|TRBJ1-1
TGCAGTGCTAGATTCTCTAGGCGAGGGTCGAACACTGAAGCTTTCTTT
CSARFSRRGSNTEAFF
>.|TRBV20-1|TRBD2|TRBJ2-1
TGCAGTGCTAGAGATACCCGGCGGGAGGTCTACAATGAGCAGTTCTTC
CSARDTRREVYNEQFF
>few|TRBV6-6|.|TRBJ2-1
TGTGCCAGCCAAGGTGGGACTCAGTTCTTC
CASQGGTQFF
>many|TRBV7-2|TRBD1|TRBJ2-5
TGTGCCAGCAGTCCAGGGGGTTGGGGAGAGACCCAGTACTTC
CASSPGGWGETQYF
>many|TRBV12-5|.|TRBJ2-7
TGTGCTAGTGGTTTGGTTGGCGGCTCCTACGAGCAGTACTTC
CASGLVGGSYEQYF
>.|TRBV24-1|.|TRBJ2-2
TGTGCCACCAGTGATCAAACCGGGACGGGGAACACCGGGGAGCTGTTTTTT
CATSDQTGTGNTGELFF
>.|TRBV28|.|TRBJ1-5
TGTGCCAGTCTGTACCGCTATAGCAATCAGCCCCAGCATTTT
CASLYRYSNQPQHF
>.|TRBV5-1|.|TRBJ2-3
TGCGCCAGCAACCCAGCGGGCACAGATACGCAGTATTTT
CASNPAGTDTQYF
>.|TRBV13|TRBD1|TRBJ2-7
TGTGCCAGCAGCTCCCTCTTCGGGACAGGGGCGCGGGAGCAGTACTTC
CASSSLFGTGAREQYF
>many|TRBV7-2|.|TRBJ2-5
TGTGCCAGCAGCCGACAAAGGACAGCTCAAGGGACCCAGTACTTC
CASSRQRTAQGTQYF
>few|TRBV5-8|.|TRBJ2-7
TGTGCCAGCAGCACCCGGACGGTTAGCTCCTACGAGCAGTACTTC
CASSTRTVSSYEQYF
>few|TRBV7-2|TRBD2|TRBJ2-1
TGTGCCAGCAGCTACCAAGCGGGAGGGCCGAGGAATGAGCAGTTCTTC
CASSYQAGGPRNEQFF
>.|TRBV30|.|TRBJ2-1
TGTGCCTGGAGTGTATTGTGGGGGGGCCACAATGAGCAGTTCTTC
CAWSVLWGGHNEQFF
>few|TRBV28|.|TRBJ2-3
TGTGCCAGCAGTGGGGTCAGGGGATATGGCACAGATACGCAGTATTTT
CASSGVRGYGTDTQYF
>.|TRBV29-1|TRBD1|TRBJ2-3
TGCAGCGTACGGACAGGGGCGTCTGATACGCAGTATTTT
CSVRTGASDTQYF
>many|TRBV29-1|.|TRBJ2-2
TGCAGCGTGGGGATTACGAACACCGGGGAGCTGTTTTTT
CSVGITNTGELFF
>.|TRBV6-1|.|TRBJ1-1
TGTGCCAGCAGTGAACATGAAATCATGAACACTGAAGCTTTCTTT
CASSEHEIMNTEAFF